This T cell receptor (beta chain) was found in a study of CD8 T cells in ankylosing spondylitis. Ten or more counts support this clonotype. Its antigen is unidentified. General study findings and limits: One TCR beta motif, made up of seven to nine highly homologous variants, appeared characteristic of ankylosing spondylitis blood.

This CDR3 is 15 amino acids long. Trimming took 6 bases from V and 6 from J; bases not matched to a gene: 12. Germline CDR1 SQVTM, CDR2 ANQGSEA. MiXCR, run by TCRdb on the 5' RACE reads, gives a single entry per CDR3 protein. In the table there are 450,000 to 550,000 distinct CDR3 sequences, approximately 5.3% of which are singletons. This TCR derives from a male donor with ankylosing spondylitis. This rearrangement joins TRBV29-1 to TRBJ2-2; 8 positions match TRBD2. Sequenced material: blood, either unsorted or a sorted T cell fraction (not recorded which). This CDR3 is CSVSGRDQTSGELFF. In DNA, the CDR3 is TGCAGCGTGTCCGGGAGGGACCAAACGTCCGGGGAGCTGTTTTTT.